Listed below are T cell receptor beta chains from one sample, sequenced in a study of breast tumors, draining lymph nodes, adjacent tissues. TCRdb re-derived calls from the multiplex PCR reads in MiXCR, one entry per CDR3 protein. The sample lists about 220,000 distinct CDR3 sequences; about 34% were seen once. The sequencing input was axillary lymph node tissue. The receptors originated from a female donor with breast cancer. Some clones in this sample may be carry-over from other donors' samples. CDR3s leave out the opening cysteine and the closing phenylalanine or tryptophan. Rows give clone size only sometimes, using once, few, many, or a class for an expanded clone.

v_gene: TRBV10-3; abundance: many; len: 12; j_gene: TRBJ2-7; CDR3aa: AIVGTSGSYEQY
v_gene: TRBV7-3; abundance: many; len: 13; j_gene: TRBJ2-5; CDR3aa: ASSQAGGTRETQY
v_gene: TRBV7-9; abundance: .; len: 13; j_gene: TRBJ2-1; CDR3aa: ASSWGDTPYNEQF
v_gene: TRBV12-5; abundance: .; len: 12; j_gene: TRBJ1-6; CDR3aa: ASGLIAFNPPLH
v_gene: TRBV2; abundance: once; len: 10; j_gene: TRBJ2-5; CDR3aa: ASIGQSGPQY
v_gene: TRBV5-1; abundance: .; len: 13; j_gene: TRBJ1-1; CDR3aa: ASSVTGDGNTEAF
v_gene: TRBV9; abundance: few; len: 13; j_gene: TRBJ2-1; CDR3aa: ASSLTSGGAGEQF
v_gene: TRBV29-1; abundance: .; len: 13; j_gene: TRBJ2-5; CDR3aa: SSTGASRTRETQY
v_gene: TRBV7-2; abundance: many; len: 15; j_gene: TRBJ1-3; CDR3aa: ASSFSGTGGSGNTIY
v_gene: TRBV19; abundance: .; len: 12; j_gene: TRBJ1-1; CDR3aa: ASSIKGRHTEAF
v_gene: TRBV7-9; abundance: .; len: 12; j_gene: TRBJ1-5; CDR3aa: ASSLGAGNQPQH
v_gene: TRBV9; abundance: many; len: 15; j_gene: TRBJ2-2; CDR3aa: ASSVGGGDNRAGELF
v_gene: TRBV20-1; abundance: .; len: 12; j_gene: TRBJ2-5; CDR3aa: SARAGGAGETQY
v_gene: TRBV9; abundance: many; len: 11; j_gene: TRBJ1-2; CDR3aa: ASSASWDGGRT
v_gene: TRBV7-2; abundance: .; len: 12; j_gene: TRBJ2-1; CDR3aa: ASSPGQINNEQF
v_gene: TRBV29-1; abundance: .; len: 11; j_gene: TRBJ2-7; CDR3aa: STTSGASYEQY
v_gene: TRBV10-1; abundance: few; len: 10; j_gene: TRBJ2-2; CDR3aa: ASTTPPGELF
v_gene: TRBV6-2/TRBV6-3; abundance: .; len: 18; j_gene: TRBJ2-7; CDR3aa: ASSSLFAGTPRGGTYEQY
v_gene: TRBV9; abundance: .; len: 12; j_gene: TRBJ2-3; CDR3aa: ASSVSGRPHEQY
v_gene: TRBV7-9; abundance: .; len: 19; j_gene: TRBJ2-6; CDR3aa: ASSPSAGTSGGVSGANVLT
v_gene: TRBV7-7; abundance: .; len: 11; j_gene: TRBJ2-1; CDR3aa: ARHATGVNEQF
v_gene: TRBV4-2; abundance: .; len: 15; j_gene: TRBJ2-3; CDR3aa: ASSQENSGGPTDTQY
v_gene: TRBV6-7; abundance: many; len: 13; j_gene: TRBJ1-6; CDR3aa: ASSWGQGYNSPLH
v_gene: TRBV28; abundance: many; len: 10; j_gene: TRBJ1-4; CDR3aa: ASSRLNEKLF
v_gene: TRBV19; abundance: many; len: 14; j_gene: TRBJ1-5; CDR3aa: ASSIDGVHSNQPQH
v_gene: TRBV9; abundance: many; len: 12; j_gene: TRBJ1-6; CDR3aa: ASSVVTENSPLH
v_gene: TRBV7-9; abundance: .; len: 16; j_gene: TRBJ2-1; CDR3aa: ASSLASGRGGSYNEQF